Listed below are T cell receptor beta chains from one sample, sequenced in a study of tumor-infiltrating lymphocytes in primary liver carcinoma. TCRdb fed the multiplex PCR reads into MiXCR, producing one record per CDR3 protein. Among around 330,000 distinct CDR3 sequences listed, nearly 60% were seen once. The sequenced sample was peripheral blood. These receptors all come from a woman aged 30 to 39 with primary liver carcinoma and hepatitis B virus infection. Both conserved end residues are part of each CDR3.

v_call,j_call,cdr3_aa
TRBV11-2,TRBJ1-4,CASSLGTGYEKLFF
TRBV11-2,TRBJ2-1,CSSSLALGRSGEQFF
TRBV7-9,TRBJ2-1,CASSHLDRANEQFF
TRBV12-3/TRBV12-4,TRBJ1-2,CASSLTEVVYGYTF
TRBV5-1,TRBJ2-7,CASSLIPTQGNSNEQYF
TRBV11-3,TRBJ2-7,CANSERTSGLSYEQYF
TRBV12-3/TRBV12-4,TRBJ2-5,CASSSTGLAAYQETQYF
TRBV6-2/TRBV6-3,TRBJ2-3,CASAIGAGGPSAQYF
TRBV11-2,TRBJ2-1,CPSSSLGNEQFF
TRBV12-3/TRBV12-4,TRBJ1-5,CASSLRQGRNQPQHF
TRBV6-2/TRBV6-3,TRBJ1-5,CASSYPTLTGGNQPQHF
TRBV11-3,TRBJ1-1,CASSLEGAKGNTEAFF
TRBV7-9,TRBJ1-1,CASSSGQRNIEAFF
TRBV29-1,TRBJ2-5,CSVPRTGGSWETQYF
TRBV5-4,TRBJ2-1,CASSSGPAGPHNEQFF
TRBV29-1,TRBJ2-1,CSVVTHSSYNEQFF
TRBV11-1,TRBJ1-2,CANSLRTGGEGRYTF
TRBV12-5,TRBJ2-7,CTSGLVGTVSYEQYF
TRBV24-1,TRBJ2-2,CATSVLTGELFF
TRBV14,TRBJ2-7,CASGGIGDEQYF
TRBV14,TRBJ2-7,CASSQHLSYEQYF
TRBV11-2,TRBJ2-1,CAGSSQGGAYNEQFF
TRBV11-2,TRBJ2-3,CASSPTSGRAADTRYF
TRBV5-4,TRBJ2-5,CASSLEGVGTQYF
TRBV6-2/TRBV6-3,TRBJ2-3,CGSSPTPKTQYF
TRBV29-1,TRBJ2-4,CSVEDLLVGGGADIQYF
TRBV11-2,TRBJ2-7,CASSLYAESYEQYF
TRBV4-2,TRBJ2-7,CASSQVKLDAQYF
TRBV6-1,TRBJ2-3,CASSEELGVGNTQYF
TRBV12-3/TRBV12-4,TRBJ1-5,CASTVLEGTQPQHF
TRBV10-3,TRBJ2-3,CAINVATTDTQYF
TRBV5-5,TRBJ2-1,CASSFSGNHNEQFF
TRBV30,TRBJ2-6,CAFRDRAVSGANVLTF
TRBV12-3/TRBV12-4,TRBJ2-7,CASSSGPLPLYEQYF
TRBV5-4,TRBJ1-1,CASSSRGSTEAFF
TRBV5-6,TRBJ2-5,CASSPGTETQYF
TRBV6-5,TRBJ2-1,CASSYSWHEADEQFF
TRBV11-1,TRBJ2-7,CASSLVADIDYEQYF
TRBV24-1,TRBJ1-2,CATSDRDMGPDGYTF
TRBV12-5,TRBJ2-7,CASAWGSYEQYF
TRBV5-5,TRBJ1-5,CASSLGTVSYINQPQHF
TRBV5-4,TRBJ2-6,CASGLGGRSSSGANVLTF
TRBV6-2/TRBV6-3,TRBJ1-3,CASSPRQGGRNTIYF
TRBV7-9,TRBJ2-5,CASMRTVQETQYF
TRBV6-2/TRBV6-3,TRBJ2-5,CASTKWTGGAQTQYF
TRBV11-3,TRBJ2-1,CASSLDKGQSEQFF
TRBV6-5,TRBJ1-3,CASSYRGSPGNTIYF
TRBV29-1,TRBJ2-7,CSVGKREMREQYF
TRBV12-3/TRBV12-4,TRBJ1-3,CASSLEAGSGNTIYF
TRBV7-8,TRBJ2-2,CASSRTFGQAGELFF